These 5 T cell receptor beta chains came from one sample sequenced in a study of beta chain features in type 1 diabetes (dated by TCRdb to the late 2010s). These receptors are not linked to any known antigen. Points the paper makes about the study in general: In all four CD4+ subsets, TCRB CDR3 length was moderately but significantly shorter in type 1 diabetes patients.

Libraries came from the immunoSEQ multiplex PCR assay. All of the isolated RNA was reverse transcribed with the High Capacity cDNA Reverse Transcription Kit, so expressed TCRB transcripts were sequenced. Not all clones reach the TCRdb copy of this immuneACCESS table, which keeps in-frame sequences only. Checked studies attribute under half of the gap to unresolved V genes and leave the rest unexplained. The sample includes about 740,000 clones, with roughly 13% observed a single time. The ten biggest clones cover 0.022% of the sample. Sequenced input: naive CD4+ T cells from blood. Read against the paper, the sample's cell subset or site label means: true naive CD4+ T cells. The receptor source for this set is a man between 18 and 35 years old with type 1 diabetes.

V is TRBV13 and J is TRBJ2-1; no clear D. The CDR3 has 13 residues. V lost 5 bases, J lost 9 bases, and 14 bases lay in between. Looked up from germline, CDR1 is PRHDT and CDR2 is FYEKMQ (reference sequence). Here the CDR3 reads CASSPPFLGEQFF. The CDR3 DNA is TGTGCCAGCAGCCCGCCTTTTCTCGGTGAGCAGTTCTTC.

A few counts support this clone. The rearrangement uses TRBV7-9 and TRBJ2-4; TRBD2 is a possible D gene (5 bases). Germline assignment: CDR1 SEHNR and CDR2 FQNEAQ (reference sequence). The CDR3 totals 12 residues. Trimming left V 6 bases short and J 9 bases short, with 12 bases between. DNA of the CDR3: TGTGCCAGCAGTCAAGGAGAGGGCATTCAGTACTTC. Protein product: CASSQGEGIQYF. The full variable domain, rest sourced from reference TRBV7-9 and TRBJ2-4, is DTGVSQNPRHKITKRGQNVTFRCDPISEHNRLYWYRQTLGQGPEFLTYFQNEAQLEKSRLLSDRFSAERPKGSFSTLEIQRTEQGDSAMYLCASSQGEGIQYFGAGTRLSVL.

This clone was seen only a few times. The chain is built from TRBV28 and TRBJ1-1; D remains ambiguous. The germline CDR1 and CDR2 sequences are MDHEN and SYDVKM. The CDR3 sequence is 12 residues long. Trimming took off 6 bases at V and 2 bases at J, with 7 bases between the two ends. CDR3 sequence (DNA): TGTGCCAGCAGCCGACTCAACACTGAAGCTTTCTTT. It is translated as CASSRLNTEAFF.

The table lists this clone with a few counts. V usage is TRBV6-1 and J usage is TRBJ2-3; TRBD2 matches 10 bases. The junction had 3 bases not matched to a gene; V was cut back by 5 bases and J by 1 base. Germline assignment: CDR1 MNHNS and CDR2 SASEGT. This CDR3 has 15 amino acids. CDR3 protein: CASSSLAGGTDTQYF. The CDR3 nucleotides read TGTGCCAGCAGTTCCCTAGCGGGAGGCACAGATACGCAGTATTTT.

The sample holds a few counts of this clone. V is TRBV5-1 and J is TRBJ2-2; D not resolved. Between the trimmed V and J ends, which lost 3 bases and 0 bases, there was a span of 9 bases. The length of the CDR3 is 15 residues. CDR1 is SGHRS, CDR2 YFSETQ, per germline. The CDR3 coding sequence is TGCGCCAGCAGCTCCAGAACAGCGAACACCGGGGAGCTGTTTTTT. Protein sequence: CASSSRTANTGELFF.